This TCR beta chain was sequenced for a study of T cells after yellow fever vaccination. Study at large: Fractions with few cells were prepared using SMART-Seq v4 Ultra Low Input. Study-wide points: The booster saw the reappearance of most primary-vaccination clones (around 96% CD4, 88% CD8). Contamination by abundant bulk-population clonotypes could be present in FACS-sorted repertoires.

This clonotype occurred a few times. Its antigen is unknown. Template-switching 5'RACE yielded the TCR cDNA; a universal primer site and UMIs were added in the process. TCRdb processed the 5' RACE reads anew with MiXCR; each CDR3 protein has one entry. The table has 180,000 or so distinct CDR3 sequences, 8% to 13% seen once. The receptor comes from a man aged 18-30 years who received the YFV17D yellow fever vaccine. Sequencing was performed on CD8+ T cells sorted from PBMCs, taken 15 days after the yellow fever booster vaccination.

The CDR3 region has the DNA TGTGCCAGCAGCCTCCCTGGTTATAGCAATCAGCCCCAGCATTTT. It specifies CASSLPGYSNQPQHF. The V call is TRBV6-1, the J call TRBJ1-5; D is undetermined. Germline CDR1 reads MNHNS; CDR2 reads SASEGT. The CDR3 extends over 15 amino acids. The V end was cut by 6 bases, the J end by 0 bases, with 12 bases between.